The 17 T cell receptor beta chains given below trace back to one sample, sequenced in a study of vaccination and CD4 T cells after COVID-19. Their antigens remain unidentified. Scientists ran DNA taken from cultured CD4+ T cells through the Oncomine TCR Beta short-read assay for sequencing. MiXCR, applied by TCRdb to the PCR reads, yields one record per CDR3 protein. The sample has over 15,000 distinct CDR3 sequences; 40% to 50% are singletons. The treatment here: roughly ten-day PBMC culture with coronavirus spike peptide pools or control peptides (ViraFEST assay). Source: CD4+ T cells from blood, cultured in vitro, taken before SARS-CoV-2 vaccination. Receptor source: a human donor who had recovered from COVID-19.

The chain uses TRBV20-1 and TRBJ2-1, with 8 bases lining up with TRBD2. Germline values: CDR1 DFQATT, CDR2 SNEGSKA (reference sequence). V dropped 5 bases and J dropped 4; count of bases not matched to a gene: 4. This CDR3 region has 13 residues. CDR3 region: CSAGTSGYNEQFF. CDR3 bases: TGCAGTGCTGGGACTAGTGGGTACAATGAGCAGTTCTTC.

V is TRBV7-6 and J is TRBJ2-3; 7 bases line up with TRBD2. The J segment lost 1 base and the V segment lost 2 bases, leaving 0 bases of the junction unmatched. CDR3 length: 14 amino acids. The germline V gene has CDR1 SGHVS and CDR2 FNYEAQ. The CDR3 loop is CASSLLAGTDTQYF. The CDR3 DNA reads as TGTGCCAGCAGCTTACTAGCGGGCACAGATACGCAGTATTTT.

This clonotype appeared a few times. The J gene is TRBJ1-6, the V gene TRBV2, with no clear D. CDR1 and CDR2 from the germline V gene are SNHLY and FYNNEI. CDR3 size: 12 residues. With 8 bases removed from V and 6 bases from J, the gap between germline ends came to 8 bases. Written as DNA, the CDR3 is TGTGCCAGCCACAGCAGTAATTCACCCCTCCACTTT. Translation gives CASHSSNSPLHF.

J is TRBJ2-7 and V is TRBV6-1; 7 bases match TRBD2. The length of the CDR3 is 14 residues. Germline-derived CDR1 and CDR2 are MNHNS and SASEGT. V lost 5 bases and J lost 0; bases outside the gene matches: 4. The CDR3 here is CASSLGGTSYEQYF. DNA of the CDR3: TGTGCCAGCAGTCTCGGGGGGACCTCCTACGAGCAGTACTTC.

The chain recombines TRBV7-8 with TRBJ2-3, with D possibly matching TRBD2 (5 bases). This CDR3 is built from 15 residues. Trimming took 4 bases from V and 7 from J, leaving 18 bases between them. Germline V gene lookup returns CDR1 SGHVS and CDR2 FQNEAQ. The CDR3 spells CASSSGSGFGHTQYF. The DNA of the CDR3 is TGTGCCAGCAGCTCGGGATCGGGTTTCGGCCATACGCAGTATTTT.

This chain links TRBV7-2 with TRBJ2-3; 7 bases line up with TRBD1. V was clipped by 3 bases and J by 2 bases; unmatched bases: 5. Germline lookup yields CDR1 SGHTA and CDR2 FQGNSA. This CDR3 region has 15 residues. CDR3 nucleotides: TGTGCCAGCAGCTTGTTGGGACAGATCACAGATACGCAGTATTTT. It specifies CASSLLGQITDTQYF.

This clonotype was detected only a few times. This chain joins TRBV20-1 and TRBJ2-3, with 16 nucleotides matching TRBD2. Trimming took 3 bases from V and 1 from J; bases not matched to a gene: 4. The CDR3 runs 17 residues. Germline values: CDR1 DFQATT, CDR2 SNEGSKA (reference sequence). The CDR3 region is CSARMGLAGGRTDTQYF. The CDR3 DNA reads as TGCAGTGCTAGGATGGGACTAGCGGGGGGGCGCACAGATACGCAGTATTTT.

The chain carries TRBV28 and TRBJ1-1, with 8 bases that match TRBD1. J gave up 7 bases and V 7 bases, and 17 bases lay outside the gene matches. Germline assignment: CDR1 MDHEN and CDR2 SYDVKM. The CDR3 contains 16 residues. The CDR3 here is CASISRGAGGVNEAFF. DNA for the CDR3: TGTGCCAGCATCTCCAGAGGGGCAGGGGGCGTGAATGAAGCTTTCTTT.

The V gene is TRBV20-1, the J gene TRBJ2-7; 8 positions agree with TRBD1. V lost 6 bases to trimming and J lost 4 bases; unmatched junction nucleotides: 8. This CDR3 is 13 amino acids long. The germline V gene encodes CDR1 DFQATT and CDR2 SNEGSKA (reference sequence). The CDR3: CSARDRLLYEQYF. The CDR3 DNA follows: TGCAGTGCGCGGGACAGGTTACTTTACGAGCAGTACTTC.

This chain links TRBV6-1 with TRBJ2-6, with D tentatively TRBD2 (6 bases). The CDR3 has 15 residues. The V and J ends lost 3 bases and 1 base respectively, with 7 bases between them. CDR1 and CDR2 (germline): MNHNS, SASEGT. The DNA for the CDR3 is TGTGCCAGCAGTGAGGAGGGTTCTGGGGCCAACGTCCTGACTTTC. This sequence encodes CASSEEGSGANVLTF.

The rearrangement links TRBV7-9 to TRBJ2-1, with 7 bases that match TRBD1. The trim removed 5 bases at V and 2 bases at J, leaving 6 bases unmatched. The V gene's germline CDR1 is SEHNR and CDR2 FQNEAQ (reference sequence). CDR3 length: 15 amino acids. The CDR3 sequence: CASSLLGGAYNEQFF. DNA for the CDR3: TGTGCCAGCAGCCTCTTAGGGGGCGCCTACAATGAGCAGTTCTTC.

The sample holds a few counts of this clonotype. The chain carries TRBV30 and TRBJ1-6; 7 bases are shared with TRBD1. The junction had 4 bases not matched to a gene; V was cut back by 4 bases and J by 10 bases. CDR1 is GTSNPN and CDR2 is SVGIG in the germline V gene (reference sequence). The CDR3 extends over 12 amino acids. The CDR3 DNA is TGTGCCTGGACCCCAGGGGGATCACCCCTCCACTTT. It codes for CAWTPGGSPLHF.

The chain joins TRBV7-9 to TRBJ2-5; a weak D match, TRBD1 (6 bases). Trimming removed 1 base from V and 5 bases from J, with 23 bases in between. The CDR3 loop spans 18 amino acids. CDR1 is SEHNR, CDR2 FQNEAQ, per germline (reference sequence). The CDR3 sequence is CASSLGGLAGGPGETQYF. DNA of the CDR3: TGTGCCAGCAGCTTAGGGGGTTTGGCTGGGGGCCCCGGGGAGACCCAGTACTTC.

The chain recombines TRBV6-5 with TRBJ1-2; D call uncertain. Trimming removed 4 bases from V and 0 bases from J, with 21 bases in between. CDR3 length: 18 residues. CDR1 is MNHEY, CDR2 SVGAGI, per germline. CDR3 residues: CASSFLEGRGSTNYGYTF. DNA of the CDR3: TGTGCCAGCAGTTTCCTAGAGGGCCGCGGCTCCACTAACTATGGCTACACCTTC.

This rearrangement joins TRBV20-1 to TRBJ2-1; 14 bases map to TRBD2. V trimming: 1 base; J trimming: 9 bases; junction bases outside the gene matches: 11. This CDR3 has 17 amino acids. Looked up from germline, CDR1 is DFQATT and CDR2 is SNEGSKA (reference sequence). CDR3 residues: CSARVPTSGRASGEQFF. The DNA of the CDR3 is TGCAGTGCTAGAGTTCCGACTAGCGGGAGGGCTTCTGGTGAGCAGTTCTTC.

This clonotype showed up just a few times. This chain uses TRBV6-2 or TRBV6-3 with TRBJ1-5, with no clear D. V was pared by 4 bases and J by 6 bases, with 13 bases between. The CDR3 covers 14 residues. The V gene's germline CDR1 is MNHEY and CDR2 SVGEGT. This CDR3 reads CASSSHPEFQPQHF. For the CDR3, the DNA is TGTGCCAGCAGTTCCCACCCCGAATTTCAGCCCCAGCATTTT.

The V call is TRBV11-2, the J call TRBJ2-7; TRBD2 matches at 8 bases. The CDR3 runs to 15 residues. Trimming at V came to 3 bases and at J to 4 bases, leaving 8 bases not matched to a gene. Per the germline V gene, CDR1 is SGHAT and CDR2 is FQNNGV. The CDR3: CASSFGRGVSYEQYF. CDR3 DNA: TGTGCCAGCAGCTTTGGGCGGGGGGTGTCGTACGAGCAGTACTTC.